Below are 32 T cell receptor beta chains sequenced from a single sample in a study of T cell responses to AZD1222 COVID-19 vaccine. Assay used: immunoSEQ multiplex PCR; TCRdb lists only in-frame clones, some missing. Of 85,000 to 100,000 clones listed, 85% to 90% are singletons. The specimen was peripheral blood, collected 28 days after the second AZD1222 dose. The receptor set was obtained from an adult who received the AZD1222 COVID-19 vaccine.

The J gene is TRBJ1-2, the V gene TRBV9, with 9 bases matching TRBD1. V was pared by 3 bases and J by 8 bases, with 8 bases of the junction left unmatched. Germline CDR1 SGDLS, CDR2 YYNGEE. The CDR3 sequence is 14 residues long. The CDR3, as DNA: TGTGCCAGCAGCGAGAGGGACAGGGTGGGCGGCTACACCTTC. Protein product: CASSERDRVGGYTF.

The chain recombines TRBV3-1 (or the pseudogene TRBV3-2) with TRBJ2-5, with 14 positions matching TRBD2. The germline V gene has CDR1 LGHDT and CDR2 YNNKEL (reference sequence). V lost 4 bases, J lost 9 bases, and 4 bases stayed unmatched. This CDR3 is 14 amino acids long. CDR3 protein: CASSPRLAGGAQYF. CDR3 DNA sequence: TGTGCCAGCAGCCCGCGACTAGCGGGGGGGGCCCAGTACTTC.

CDR3 region: CASSSTSTLGEKLFF. The DNA of the CDR3 is TGTGCCAGCAGCTCCACATCTACTCTCGGTGAAAAACTGTTTTTT. The V gene is TRBV14, the J gene TRBJ1-4, with D hard to call. The CDR3 is 15 residues long. Looked up from germline, CDR1 is SGHDN and CDR2 is FVKESK. Trimming shortened V by 5 bases and J by 7 bases, and 17 bases separated the two germline ends.

This chain uses TRBV5-1 with TRBJ1-1; 8 bases are a match to TRBD1. Germline V gene sequence: CDR1 SGHRS, CDR2 YFSETQ. The CDR3 consists of 14 residues. The trim removed 4 bases at V and 0 bases at J, leaving 2 bases unmatched. This CDR3 is CASSQTGVNTEAFF. Here the CDR3 DNA reads TGCGCCAGCAGCCAGACAGGGGTGAACACTGAAGCTTTCTTT.

The table lists this clone with a count of one. V is TRBV25-1 and J is TRBJ1-2; weak D call: TRBD1 (5 bases). The CDR3 spans 14 residues. CDR1 and CDR2 from the germline V gene are MGHDK and SYGVNS. Trimming took 5 bases from V and 4 from J, leaving 14 bases between them. The CDR3 reads CASSQQGYGYGYTF. The CDR3 DNA is TGTGCCAGCAGTCAGCAGGGATATGGCTATGGCTACACCTTC.

This chain connects TRBV2 to TRBJ1-4, with 9 bases fitting TRBD1. Germline V CDR1 and CDR2: SNHLY, FYNNEI. There are 16 residues in the CDR3. J was trimmed by 1 base and V by 4 bases; bases with no gene match: 4. CDR3 in amino acids: CASSGTGGRTNEKLFF. CDR3 coding DNA: TGTGCCAGCAGTGGTACAGGGGGCAGAACTAATGAAAAACTGTTTTTT.

CDR3 in DNA: TGTGCCAGCAGCGCCCAGAACACCGGGGAGCTGTTTTTT. It codes for CASSAQNTGELFF. The chain has TRBV7-3 and TRBJ2-2, with D hard to call. CDR1 and CDR2 (germline): SGHTA, FQGTGA. V was trimmed by 5 bases and J by 1 base, leaving 5 bases between them. The CDR3 has 13 residues.

The table lists this clone with a few counts. The chain combines TRBV6-5 with TRBJ1-1; D remains ambiguous. The CDR3 is 13 amino acids. V shed 0 bases and J shed 6 bases, with 8 bases lying between them. Germline CDR1 and CDR2: MNHEY and SVGAGI. CDR3 protein: CASSYSQTSEAFF. CDR3 DNA sequence: TGTGCCAGCAGTTACTCTCAGACGTCTGAAGCTTTCTTT.

The genes are TRBV7-2 and TRBJ1-2, with 9 bases identical to TRBD1. V trimming: 3 bases; J trimming: 4 bases; junction bases outside the gene matches: 3. Germline V gene data show CDR1 as SGHTA and CDR2 as FQGNSA. This CDR3 has 14 amino acids. Here the CDR3 reads CASSLTGGIYGYTF. The DNA for the CDR3 is TGTGCCAGCAGCTTGACAGGGGGTATCTATGGCTACACCTTC.

The gene calls are TRBV5-1 and TRBJ1-3, with D possibly being TRBD1 (5 bases). CDR1 and CDR2 (germline): SGHRS, YFSETQ. Deletions cut 5 bases from V and 2 bases from J, with 14 bases between. This CDR3 has 15 residues. CDR3 in amino acids: CASSRSGDPGNTIYF. DNA of the CDR3: TGCGCCAGCAGTCGATCGGGGGATCCTGGAAACACCATATATTTT.

The V gene is TRBV5-1, the J gene TRBJ1-4; TRBD1 agrees at 9 bases. Per germline, CDR1 SGHRS and CDR2 YFSETQ. This CDR3 has 15 residues. V shed 4 bases and J 8 bases; nucleotides not matched to a gene: 9. The CDR3 bases are TGCGCCAGCAGCCCGAGGACAGGGGCTAGCGAAAAACTGTTTTTT. This codes for CASSPRTGASEKLFF.

The chain combines TRBV30 with TRBJ1-2; tentatively, D is TRBD1 (6 bases). V lost 2 bases and J 12 bases, leaving 13 bases between the germline ends. The CDR3 contains 11 residues. Germline values: CDR1 GTSNPN, CDR2 SVGIG (reference sequence). DNA for the CDR3: TGTGCCTGGAGTACCAACAGGGTAAACACCTTC. Translation: CAWSTNRVNTF.

This sequence joins TRBV29-1 and TRBJ2-1, with 15 positions matching TRBD2. Germline lookup yields CDR1 SQVTM and CDR2 ANQGSEA. CDR3 length equals 16 residues. The junction had 8 bases not matched to a gene; V was cut back by 8 bases and J by 3 bases. CDR3 protein: CSTTGTSGGLYNEQFF. The CDR3 region has the DNA TGCAGCACCACCGGGACTAGCGGGGGGCTCTACAATGAGCAGTTCTTC.

V usage is TRBV5-1 and J usage is TRBJ2-7; maybe TRBD2 (6 bases). Per germline, CDR1 SGHRS and CDR2 YFSETQ. V lost 0 bases and J 1 base, leaving 14 bases between the germline ends. The CDR3 loop spans 16 amino acids. The DNA of the CDR3 is TGCGCCAGCAGCTTGGAACCCGGGACTCCTTCCTACGAGCAGTACTTC. This sequence encodes CASSLEPGTPSYEQYF.

The V and J genes are TRBV21-1 and TRBJ2-1; the table's D call of TRBD1 was not tested on the DNA. TRBV21-1 is reported as a pseudogene. This CDR3 region has 15 residues. The CDR3 loop is CASSRQGGDYNEQFF. The CDR3 DNA follows: TGTGCCAGCAGCCGACAGGGAGGCGACTACAATGAGCAGTTCTTC.

The V gene is TRBV18, the J gene TRBJ2-1; the match to TRBD2 covers 10 bases. The CDR3 sequence is 17 residues long. V shed 5 bases and J 4 bases; nucleotides not matched to a gene: 11. Germline CDR1 KGHSH, CDR2 LQKENI. The CDR3 reads CASSTRTSGESYNEQFF. The DNA for the CDR3 is TGTGCCAGCTCAACCCGCACTAGCGGGGAGTCATACAATGAGCAGTTCTTC.

J is TRBJ1-2 and V is TRBV6-9; D ambiguous. Germline CDR1 MNHGY, CDR2 SVAAGI. The CDR3 runs 14 residues. Between the trimmed V and J ends, which lost 1 base and 8 bases, there was a span of 14 bases. The CDR3 loop is CASSYYQDLKGYTF. The CDR3 DNA reads TGTGCCAGCAGTTATTATCAGGATTTAAAAGGCTACACCTTC.

The chain combines TRBV7-3 with TRBJ2-5, with D possibly TRBD1 on 6 matching bases. Trimming pared 0 bases from V and 1 base from J, leaving 9 bases between. CDR1 and CDR2 from the germline V gene are SGHTA and FQGTGA. The CDR3 loop spans 15 amino acids. CDR3 sequence reads: CASSLTAGAQETQYF. The CDR3 bases are TGTGCCAGCAGCTTAACGGCAGGGGCCCAAGAGACCCAGTACTTC.

This rearrangement joins TRBV6-5 to TRBJ1-2; 10 nucleotides match TRBD1. Germline V lookup: CDR1 MNHEY, CDR2 SVGAGI. The junction had 6 bases not matched to a gene; V was cut back by 6 bases and J by 8 bases. The length of the CDR3 is 13 residues. The CDR3 DNA is TGTGCCAGCAGACGGACAGGGGGAGGGGGCTACACCTTC. It yields the protein CASRRTGGGGYTF.

The chain carries TRBV19 and TRBJ1-2; 7 bases align to TRBD1. With 6 bases clipped from V and 2 bases from J, the junction kept 6 bases outside the gene matches. The CDR3 is 14 residues long. CDR1 LNHDA and CDR2 SQIVND come from the germline V gene (reference sequence). CDR3 sequence: CASSPRQGNYGYTF. For the CDR3, the DNA is TGTGCCAGTAGCCCTAGACAGGGAAACTATGGCTACACCTTC. The full variable domain, with the rest looked up from reference TRBV19 and TRBJ1-2, is DGGITQSPKYLFRKEGQNVTLSCEQNLNHDAMYWYRQDPGQGLRLIYYSQIVNDFQKGDIAEGYSVSREKKESFPLTVTSAQKNPTAFYLCASSPRQGNYGYTFGSGTRLTVV.

This rearrangement joins TRBV12-3 or TRBV12-4 to TRBJ1-1; D remains unclear. The CDR3 sequence is 13 residues long. V dropped 6 bases and J dropped 3 bases, with 11 bases sitting between them. The CDR3 protein is CASSGDLYTEAFF. The CDR3 DNA is TGTGCCAGCAGCGGGGATCTCTACACTGAAGCTTTCTTT.

This clone occurred a few times. The gene calls are TRBV3-1 (or the pseudogene TRBV3-2) and TRBJ2-5; 7 nucleotides agree with TRBD1. V shed 8 bases, J shed 3 bases, and the junction held 3 bases outside the gene matches. Germline loops: CDR1 LGHDT, CDR2 YNNKEL (reference sequence). This CDR3 is built from 12 residues. DNA for the CDR3: TGTGCCAGCCGCGACAGGGAAGAGACCCAGTACTTC. Its translation: CASRDREETQYF.

The chain recombines TRBV5-4 with TRBJ1-4; 7 nucleotides line up with TRBD1. V was pared by 4 bases and J by 7 bases, with 7 bases of the junction left unmatched. There are 14 residues in the CDR3. Germline V CDR1 and CDR2: SGHNT, YYREEE (reference sequence). CDR3 coding DNA: TGTGCCAGCAGCAGACAGGGAGCTACTGAAAAACTGTTTTTT. As protein: CASSRQGATEKLFF.

J is TRBJ1-3 and V is TRBV7-8; no clear D. The CDR3 is 16 amino acids. Trimming shortened V by 5 bases and J by 7 bases, and 21 bases separated the two germline ends. Germline V gene data show CDR1 as SGHVS and CDR2 as FQNEAQ. The CDR3 reads CASSPRGGRNRNTIYF. The CDR3 nucleotides are TGTGCCAGCAGCCCCCGCGGTGGGAGAAATAGGAACACCATATATTTT.

This chain links TRBV3-1 (or the pseudogene TRBV3-2) with TRBJ1-1; D is unclear. V was shortened by 1 base and J by 6 bases, with 3 bases between the two germline ends. Germline V gene data show CDR1 as LGHDT and CDR2 as YNNKEL (reference sequence). CDR3 size: 11 residues. The CDR3 DNA is TGTGCCAGCAGCCAAGGGGCTGAAGCTTTCTTT. It codes for CASSQGAEAFF.

The chain couples TRBV28 to TRBJ1-3; TRBD1 aligns across 7 bases. The CDR3 has 15 residues. J gave up 4 bases and V 5 bases, and 8 bases lay outside the gene matches. Germline V lookup: CDR1 MDHEN, CDR2 SYDVKM. The DNA of the CDR3 is TGTGCCAGCAGTCAGGAGGGGGCGGGAGGAAACACCATATATTTT. Translating it yields CASSQEGAGGNTIYF.

A single count supports this clone. The gene calls are TRBV6-5 and TRBJ1-1; D perhaps matches TRBD1 (6 bases). From germline, CDR1 is MNHEY and CDR2 SVGAGI. The CDR3 is made up of 15 amino acids. V was shortened by 2 bases and J by 4 bases, with 14 bases between the two germline ends. CDR3 in amino acids: CASSYVAQGGTEAFF. The CDR3 DNA is TGTGCCAGCAGTTACGTCGCACAGGGTGGCACTGAAGCTTTCTTT.

The chain recombines TRBV5-1 with TRBJ1-2; no clear D gene. Trimming cost V 0 bases and J 4 bases, with 7 bases left between them. CDR1 and CDR2 from the germline V gene are SGHRS and YFSETQ. The CDR3 totals 13 residues. The CDR3 spells CASSLGGTYGYTF. The CDR3 DNA is TGCGCCAGCAGCTTGGGGGGAACCTATGGCTACACCTTC.

The genes are TRBV7-9 and TRBJ1-2; the D gene is possibly TRBD1 (5 bases). The V end was cut by 5 bases, the J end by 2 bases, with 15 bases between. This CDR3 has 15 amino acids. From germline, CDR1 is SEHNR and CDR2 FQNEAQ (reference sequence). CDR3 loop: CASSTGNFGNYGYTF. The CDR3 bases are TGTGCCAGCAGCACAGGAAACTTTGGGAACTATGGCTACACCTTC. Filled out from reference TRBV7-9 and TRBJ1-2, the complete variable domain reads DTGVSQNPRHKITKRGQNVTFRCDPISEHNRLYWYRQTLGQGPEFLTYFQNEAQLEKSRLLSDRFSAERPKGSFSTLEIQRTEQGDSAMYLCASSTGNFGNYGYTFGSGTRLTVV.

DNA of the CDR3: TGTGCCAGCAGCTTCTTTGCTGCTGAAGCTTTCTTT. It yields the protein CASSFFAAEAFF. The J gene is TRBJ1-1, the V gene TRBV5-4; no clear D. The V and J ends lost 2 bases and 6 bases respectively, with 8 bases between them. Germline V CDR1 and CDR2: SGHNT, YYREEE (reference sequence). This CDR3 region has 12 residues.

The chain combines TRBV18 with TRBJ2-2; 9 bases agree with TRBD1. CDR1 and CDR2 (germline): KGHSH, LQKENI. This CDR3 is 14 amino acids long. Unmatched junction bases numbered 5, after V lost 8 bases and J lost 4 bases. The CDR3 region has the DNA TGTGCCAGCCTACGACAGGGGGTCACCGGGGAGCTGTTTTTT. Its translation: CASLRQGVTGELFF.

V is TRBV7-7 and J is TRBJ2-1; 8 nucleotides agree with TRBD2. CDR3 length equals 15 residues. With V trimmed by 4 bases and J by 0 bases, 2 bases remained unmatched. Germline CDR1 reads SSHAT; CDR2 reads FNYEAQ (reference sequence). CDR3 nucleotides: TGTGCCAGCAGCTCAGCGGGGGCCTCCTACAATGAGCAGTTCTTC. Translated: CASSSAGASYNEQFF.